This note documents a single T cell receptor beta chain sequence. The CDR3 extends over 14 amino acids. V lost 7 bases and J lost 3; bases outside the gene matches: 8. Germline assignment: CDR1 MDHEN and CDR2 SYDVKM. The data were obtained in a study of blood T cell repertoires in COVID-19. About the study: The analysed material was cDNA or gDNA that came from T cells, B-cell-depleted T cells, or PBMCs.

The study drew participants aged about 18 to 95 years from some 25 US areas. Before being deemed recovered, Cohort 3 donors had two negative PCRs, clearance, or symptom resolution. Authors' processing steps: Nucleated cell counts were estimated from reference gene primer amplification. Assay: immunoSEQ multiplex PCR; the TCRdb copy retains only in-frame clones and omits some. The DNA was the basis for D and trimming; V, J and clone size are from that table. The sample lists 250,000 to 300,000 clones, 80% to 90% seen once, with approximately 2% in the top ten. The sample was PBMCs or T cells enriched from blood (not recorded which). This clonotype originated in a woman between 45 and 60 years old who had recovered from COVID-19. The chain couples TRBV28 to TRBJ2-7; the match to TRBD1 covers 8 bases. DNA for the CDR3: TGTGCCAGCACCCCCTACAGGGGGGTCTACGAGCAGTACTTC. Residues: CASTPYRGVYEQYF.